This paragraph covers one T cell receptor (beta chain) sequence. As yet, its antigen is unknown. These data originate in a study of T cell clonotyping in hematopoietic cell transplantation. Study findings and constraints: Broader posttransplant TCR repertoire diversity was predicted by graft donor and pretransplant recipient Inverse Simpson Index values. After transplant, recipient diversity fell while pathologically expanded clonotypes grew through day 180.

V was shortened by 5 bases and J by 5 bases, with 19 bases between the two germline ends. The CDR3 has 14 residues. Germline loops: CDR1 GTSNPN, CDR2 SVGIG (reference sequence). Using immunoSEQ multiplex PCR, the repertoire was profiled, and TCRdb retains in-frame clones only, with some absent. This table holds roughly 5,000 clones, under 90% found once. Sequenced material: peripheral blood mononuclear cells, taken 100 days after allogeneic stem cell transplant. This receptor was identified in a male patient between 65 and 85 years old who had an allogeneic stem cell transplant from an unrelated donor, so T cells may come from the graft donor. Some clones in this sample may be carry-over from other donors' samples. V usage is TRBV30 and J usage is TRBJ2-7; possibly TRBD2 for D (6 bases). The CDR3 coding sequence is TGTGCCTGGGTTCAATCGGGGACTGGAGACGAGCAGTACTTC. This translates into CAWVQSGTGDEQYF.